The 15 T cell receptor beta chains in this list originate from one sample, sequenced in a study of T cells in Graves' hyperthyroidism and ophthalmopathy (dated by TCRdb to the late 2010s). The library was obtained by multiplex PCR. Sequencing took place on an Illumina HiSeq 2000. The TCR beta CDR3 regions were amplified from RNA transcripts. For the first round of RT-PCR on the TCR CDR3, the HTBI primer set was used together with the Qiagen OneStep RT-PCR kit. TCRdb reran the public reads through fastp at Q25 and MiXCR, keeping productive beta chains. CDR3 protein duplicates are merged, each entry listing the most common genes and DNA. In all, the sample holds over 700,000 distinct CDR3 sequences, and over 35% of those were seen once. Of the sample, 8.9% is held by the ten largest clones. The material sequenced was blood. The receptors originated from a young man with Graves' hyperthyroidism.

In its sample, this clonotype was seen many times. This rearrangement joins TRBV5-1 to TRBJ2-7, with TRBD1 matching over 9 bases. There are 14 residues in the CDR3. V shed 5 bases, J shed 5 bases, and the junction held 8 bases outside the gene matches. The V gene's germline CDR1 is SGHRS and CDR2 YFSETQ. CDR3 sequence reads: CASRPGTGSNEQYF. The CDR3, as DNA: TGCGCCAGCAGACCCGGGACAGGGAGCAACGAGCAGTACTTC.

The chain joins TRBV10-3 to TRBJ2-2, with 8 bases that match TRBD2. Germline V gives CDR1 ENHRY, CDR2 SYGVKD. CDR3 length: 16 amino acids. The CDR3: CQRPSREGQNTGELFF. CDR3 in DNA: TGTCAGCGCCCGTCCCGGGAGGGCCAAAACACCGGGGAGCTGTTTTTT.

The chain couples TRBV5-1 to TRBJ1-6; TRBD1 might be the D (6 bases). V was clipped by 5 bases and J by 8 bases, with 11 bases between them. Germline CDR1 SGHRS, CDR2 YFSETQ. CDR3 size: 13 residues. CDR3 sequence (DNA): TGCGCCAGCAGTAAGGGGGATGATTCACCCCTCCACTTT. This sequence encodes CASSKGDDSPLHF.

This clonotype has just a few counts. The chain carries TRBV12-3 or TRBV12-4 and TRBJ2-5; D might be TRBD1 (6 bases). The V and J ends lost 5 bases and 5 bases respectively, with 15 bases between them. This CDR3 region has 14 residues. DNA for the CDR3: TGTGCCAGCAGTGCCCTGACAGGAGAGGAGACCCAGTACTTC. Translation: CASSALTGEETQYF.

This clonotype was picked up many times. The chain links TRBV7-3 to TRBJ2-7, with TRBD2 identical over 14 bases. Trimming at V came to 4 bases and at J to 6 bases, leaving 2 bases not matched to a gene. The CDR3 sequence is 14 residues long. CDR1 SGHTA and CDR2 FQGTGA come from the germline V gene. The CDR3 is CASSSGLAGGEQYF. The CDR3 nucleotides are TGTGCCAGCAGCTCCGGACTAGCGGGAGGCGAGCAGTACTTC. The whole variable domain, remainder taken from reference TRBV7-3 and TRBJ2-7, is GAGVSQTPSNKVTEKGKYVELRCDPISGHTALYWYRQSLGQGPEFLIYFQGTGAADDSGLPNDRFFAVRPEGSVSTLKIQRTERGDSAVYLCASSSGLAGGEQYFGPGTRLTVT.

This chain connects TRBV7-2 to TRBJ1-5; D perhaps matches TRBD1 (5 bases). CDR3 size: 15 residues. The germline V gene encodes CDR1 SGHTA and CDR2 FQGNSA. V lost 4 bases to trimming and J lost 3 bases, with 13 bases between them. CDR3 protein: CASSWGGRNNQPQHF. The CDR3 coding sequence is TGTGCCAGCAGCTGGGGGGGACGTAACAATCAGCCCCAGCATTTT. Variable domain in full (rest from reference TRBV7-2 and TRBJ1-5): GAGVSQSPSNKVTEKGKDVELRCDPISGHTALYWYRQSLGQGLEFLIYFQGNSAPDKSGLPSDRFSAERTGGSVSTLTIQRTQQEDSAVYLCASSWGGRNNQPQHFGDGTRLSIL.

On this clonotype itself: A clone one base away is much larger, so this may be a read error. The rearrangement joins TRBV7-3 to TRBJ1-1, with D unresolved. The V and J ends lost 3 bases and 6 bases respectively, with 14 bases between them. CDR1 is SGHTA and CDR2 is FQGTGA in the germline V gene. This CDR3 region has 14 residues. The CDR3 bases are TGTGCCAGCAGCTTCTGGGCGGGAAACTCTGAAGCTTTCTTT. Translation gives CASSFWAGNSEAFF.

The rearrangement uses TRBV2 and TRBJ1-4, with 9 nucleotides matching TRBD1. Germline V CDR1 and CDR2: SNHLY, FYNNEI. The V and J ends lost 7 bases and 10 bases, in that order; junction bases with no gene match: 19. The CDR3 runs 17 residues. The CDR3 reads CASTPTGGKRGAGKLFF. The CDR3 DNA reads TGTGCCAGCACCCCGACAGGGGGAAAACGAGGGGCTGGAAAACTGTTTTTT.

This sequence joins TRBV19 and TRBJ2-2, with D possibly being TRBD1 or TRBD2 (5 bases each). Germline CDR1 is LNHDA and CDR2 is SQIVND (reference sequence). Trimming cost V 5 bases and J 4 bases, with 14 bases left between them. The CDR3 totals 15 residues. The CDR3: CASSDGTQFTGELFF. As DNA, the CDR3 is TGTGCCAGTAGTGACGGGACCCAGTTCACCGGGGAGCTGTTTTTT.

This clonotype was detected many times. The chain has TRBV19 and TRBJ1-5; 9 bases match TRBD1. The ends lost 3 bases at V and 7 bases at J; junction bases unmatched: 4. CDR3 length: 14 amino acids. Germline V CDR1 and CDR2: LNHDA, SQIVND (reference sequence). CDR3 loop: CASSIWTGDQPQHF. In nucleotides, the CDR3 is TGTGCCAGTAGTATCTGGACAGGGGACCAGCCCCAGCATTTT.

The CDR3 reads CSARDPGREELDSGANVLTF. The CDR3 DNA is TGCAGTGCTAGAGATCCGGGCAGGGAAGAATTGGACTCTGGGGCCAACGTCCTGACTTTC. The chain has TRBV20-1 and TRBJ2-6; D possibly corresponds to TRBD1 (5 bases). Trimming took off 0 bases at V and 0 bases at J, with 21 bases between the two ends. Germline CDR1 and CDR2: DFQATT and SNEGSKA (reference sequence). The CDR3 has 20 amino acids.

A single count supports this clonotype. This CDR3 reads CSATKTEDYGYTF. The CDR3 coding sequence is TGCAGTGCTACGAAGACCGAGGACTATGGCTACACCTTC. The chain combines TRBV20-1 with TRBJ1-2, with no clear D. From germline, CDR1 is DFQATT and CDR2 SNEGSKA (reference sequence). Trimming pared 4 bases from V and 3 bases from J, leaving 12 bases between. The CDR3 is 13 residues long.

The chain employs TRBV6-2 or TRBV6-3 and TRBJ1-1; D might be TRBD1 (5 bases). V was clipped by 7 bases and J by 1 base, with 10 bases between them. This CDR3 contains 13 residues. In germline, CDR1 is MNHEY, CDR2 SVGEGT. The DNA of the CDR3 is TGTGCCAGCAAGGGGAGAGCGAACACTGAAGCTTTCTTT. This gives the protein CASKGRANTEAFF.

The chain uses TRBV14 and TRBJ2-7; D may correspond to TRBD1 or TRBD2 (5 bases each). The length of the CDR3 is 14 residues. Germline V gene lookup returns CDR1 SGHDN and CDR2 FVKESK. V was pared by 1 base and J by 4 bases, with 11 bases between. CDR3 DNA sequence: TGTGCCAGCAGCCAAGGTGATGGGGGATACGAGCAGTACTTC. Translation: CASSQGDGGYEQYF. The full variable domain, in which reference TRBV14 and TRBJ2-7 provide the parts outside the CDR3, is EAGVTQFPSHSVIEKGQTVTLRCDPISGHDNLYWYRRVMGKEIKFLLHFVKESKQDESGMPNNRFLAERTGGTYSTLKVQPAELEDSGVYFCASSQGDGGYEQYFGPGTRLTVT.

The sample holds many counts of this clonotype. V and J are TRBV19 and TRBJ1-2; perhaps TRBD1 as D (6 bases). V lost 3 bases, J lost 4 bases, and 9 bases lay in between. Germline V gene lookup returns CDR1 LNHDA and CDR2 SQIVND (reference sequence). The CDR3 covers 13 residues. Here the CDR3 reads CASSIPGVYGYTF. CDR3 nucleotides: TGTGCCAGTAGTATCCCAGGGGTCTATGGCTACACCTTC.